This paragraph covers one T cell receptor beta chain sequence. The data were obtained in a study of blood T cells in healthy people across ages. This CDR3 has 14 amino acids. Germline-derived CDR1 and CDR2 are SGHTA and FQGNSA. Isolation per sample recovered at least 7 million PBMCs. Combining a sample-barcoded 5' primer with a J-beta primer mix, a second PCR ran for roughly 6 to 12 cycles. TCRdb ran MiXCR on the 5' RACE reads and lists one entry per CDR3 protein. The sample has approximately 290,000 distinct CDR3 sequences, 25% to 30% seen once. The chain uses TRBV7-2 and TRBJ2-5, with a weak D call TRBD2 (5 bases). The J call is in doubt because the DNA end fits TRBJ2-7 better. The specimen sequenced was blood. The clonotype originates from a woman in her sixties or seventies in good health. The CDR3: CASSPTLGGYEQYF. Here the CDR3 DNA reads TGTGCCAGCAGCCCAACCCTAGGAGGATACGAGCAGTACTTC.